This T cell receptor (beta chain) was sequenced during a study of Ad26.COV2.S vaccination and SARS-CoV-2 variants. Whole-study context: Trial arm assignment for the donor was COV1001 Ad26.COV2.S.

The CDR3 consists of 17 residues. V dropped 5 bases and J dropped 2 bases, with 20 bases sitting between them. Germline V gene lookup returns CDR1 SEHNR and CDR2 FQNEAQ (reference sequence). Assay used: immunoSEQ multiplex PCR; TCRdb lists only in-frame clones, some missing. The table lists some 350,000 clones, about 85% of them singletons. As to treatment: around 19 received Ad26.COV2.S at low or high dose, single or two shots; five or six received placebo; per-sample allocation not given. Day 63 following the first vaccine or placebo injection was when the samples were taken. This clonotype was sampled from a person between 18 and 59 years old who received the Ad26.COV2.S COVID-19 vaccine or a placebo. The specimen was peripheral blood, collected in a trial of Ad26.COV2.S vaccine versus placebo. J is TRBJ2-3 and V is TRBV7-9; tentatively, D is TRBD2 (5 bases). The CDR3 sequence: CASSLRYGGRPTDTQYF. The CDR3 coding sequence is TGTGCCAGCAGCCTCCGTTACGGCGGGCGCCCCACAGATACGCAGTATTTT.